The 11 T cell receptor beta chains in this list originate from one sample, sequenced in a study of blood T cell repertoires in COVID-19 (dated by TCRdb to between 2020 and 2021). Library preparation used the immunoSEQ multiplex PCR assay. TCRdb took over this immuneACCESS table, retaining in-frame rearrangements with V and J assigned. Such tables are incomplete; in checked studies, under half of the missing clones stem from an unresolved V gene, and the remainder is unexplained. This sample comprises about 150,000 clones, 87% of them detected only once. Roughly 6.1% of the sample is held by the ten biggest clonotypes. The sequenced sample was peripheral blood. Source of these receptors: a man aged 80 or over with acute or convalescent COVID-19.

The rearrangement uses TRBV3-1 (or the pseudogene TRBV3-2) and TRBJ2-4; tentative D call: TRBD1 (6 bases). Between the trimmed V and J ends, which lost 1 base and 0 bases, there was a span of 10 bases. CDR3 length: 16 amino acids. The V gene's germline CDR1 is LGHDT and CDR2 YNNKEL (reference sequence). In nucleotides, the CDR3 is TGTGCCAGCAGCCAAGGGGCAGGGGAAGCCAAAAACATTCAGTACTTC. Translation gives CASSQGAGEAKNIQYF.

CDR3 loop: CASSGDSLQETQYF. Here the CDR3 DNA reads TGCGCCAGCAGCGGGGACAGCCTCCAAGAGACCCAGTACTTC. The rearrangement joins TRBV5-1 to TRBJ2-5; TRBD1 aligns across 7 bases. The CDR3 has 14 residues. J lost 1 base, V lost 4 bases, and 4 bases had no gene match. Germline CDR1 and CDR2: SGHRS and YFSETQ.

CDR3 in amino acids: CASSHRPPGSSQVSYNEQFF. The CDR3 nucleotides are TGTGCCAGCAGCCACCGACCCCCTGGGTCCAGCCAGGTATCCTACAATGAGCAGTTCTTC. The V gene is TRBV3-1 (or the pseudogene TRBV3-2), the J gene TRBJ2-1; no clear D gene. The V end lost 3 bases, the J end lost 1 base, and 25 bases lay between the germline ends. The CDR3 spans 20 residues. The germline CDR1 and CDR2 sequences are LGHDT and YNNKEL (reference sequence).

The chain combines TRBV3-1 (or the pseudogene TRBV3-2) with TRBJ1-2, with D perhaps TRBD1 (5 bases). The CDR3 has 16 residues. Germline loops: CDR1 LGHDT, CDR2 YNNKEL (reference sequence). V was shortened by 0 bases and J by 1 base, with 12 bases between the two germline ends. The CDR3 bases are TGTGCCAGCAGCCAAGATTTAACCGGGGGTAACTATGGCTACACCTTC. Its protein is CASSQDLTGGNYGYTF.

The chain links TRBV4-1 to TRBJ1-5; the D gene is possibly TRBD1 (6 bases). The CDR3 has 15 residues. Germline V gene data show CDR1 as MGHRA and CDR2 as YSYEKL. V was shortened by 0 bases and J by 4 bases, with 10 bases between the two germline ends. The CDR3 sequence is CASSQDDRRNQPQHF. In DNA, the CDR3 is TGCGCCAGCAGCCAAGATGACAGGCGTAATCAGCCCCAGCATTTT.

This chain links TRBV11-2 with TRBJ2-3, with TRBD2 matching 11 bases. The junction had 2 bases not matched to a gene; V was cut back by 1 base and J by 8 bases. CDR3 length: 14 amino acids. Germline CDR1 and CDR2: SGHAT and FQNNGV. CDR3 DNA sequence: TGTGCCAGCAGCTTAGGTACTAGCGGGGGTACGCAGTATTTT. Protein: CASSLGTSGGTQYF.

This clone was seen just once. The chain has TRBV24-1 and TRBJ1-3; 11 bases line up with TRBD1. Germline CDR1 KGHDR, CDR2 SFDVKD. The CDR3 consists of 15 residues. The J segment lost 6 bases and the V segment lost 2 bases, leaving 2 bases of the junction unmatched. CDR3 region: CATSDSGQGVNTIYF. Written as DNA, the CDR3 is TGTGCCACCAGTGATTCGGGACAGGGGGTAAACACCATATATTTT.

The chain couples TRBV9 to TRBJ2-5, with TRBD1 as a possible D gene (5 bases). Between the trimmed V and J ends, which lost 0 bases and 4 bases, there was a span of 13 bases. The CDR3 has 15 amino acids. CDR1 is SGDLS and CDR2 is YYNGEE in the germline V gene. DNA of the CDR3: TGTGCCAGCAGCGTAGGGCCGGACAAACTAGAGACCCAGTACTTC. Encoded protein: CASSVGPDKLETQYF.

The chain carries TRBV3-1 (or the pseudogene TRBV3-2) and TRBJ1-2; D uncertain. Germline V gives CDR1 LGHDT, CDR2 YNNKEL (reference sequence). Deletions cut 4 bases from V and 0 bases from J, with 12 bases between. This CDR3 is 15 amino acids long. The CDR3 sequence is CASSPMSISNYGYTF. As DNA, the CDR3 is TGTGCCAGCAGCCCTATGTCAATATCTAACTATGGCTACACCTTC.

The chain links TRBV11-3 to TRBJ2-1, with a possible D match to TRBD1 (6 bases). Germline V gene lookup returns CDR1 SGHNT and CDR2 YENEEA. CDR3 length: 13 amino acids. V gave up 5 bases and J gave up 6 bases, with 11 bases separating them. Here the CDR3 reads CASSQGTLNEQFF. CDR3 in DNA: TGTGCCAGCAGCCAGGGGACACTCAATGAGCAGTTCTTC.

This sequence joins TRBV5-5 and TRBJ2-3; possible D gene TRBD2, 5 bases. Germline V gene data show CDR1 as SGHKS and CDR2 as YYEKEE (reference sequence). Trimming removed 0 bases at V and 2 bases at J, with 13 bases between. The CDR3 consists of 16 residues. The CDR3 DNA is TGTGCCAGCAGCTTGGCGGGGTTTAGTAACACAGATACGCAGTATTTT. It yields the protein CASSLAGFSNTDTQYF.